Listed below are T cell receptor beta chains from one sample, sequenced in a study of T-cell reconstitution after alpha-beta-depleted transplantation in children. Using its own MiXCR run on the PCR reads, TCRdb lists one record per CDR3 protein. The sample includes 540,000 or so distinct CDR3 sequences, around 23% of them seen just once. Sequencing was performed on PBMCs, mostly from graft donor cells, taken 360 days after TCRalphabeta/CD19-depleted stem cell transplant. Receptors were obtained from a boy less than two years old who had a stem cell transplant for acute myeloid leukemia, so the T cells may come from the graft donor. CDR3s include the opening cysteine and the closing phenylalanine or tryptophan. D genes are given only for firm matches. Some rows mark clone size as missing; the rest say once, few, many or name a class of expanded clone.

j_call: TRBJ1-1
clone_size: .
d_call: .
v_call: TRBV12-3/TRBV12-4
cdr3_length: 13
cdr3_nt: TGTGCCAGCAGTGCCACAGGGAGGAGTGAAGCTTTCTTT
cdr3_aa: CASSATGRSEAFF

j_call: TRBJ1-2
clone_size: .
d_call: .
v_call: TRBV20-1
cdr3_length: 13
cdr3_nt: TGCAGTGCTAGAGGAACAGGGAACTATGGCTACACCTTC
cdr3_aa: CSARGTGNYGYTF

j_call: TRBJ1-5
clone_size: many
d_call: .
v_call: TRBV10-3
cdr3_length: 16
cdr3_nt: TGTGCCATCAGTGCCTCCCCGCAGGGCAGCAATCAGCCCCAGCATTTT
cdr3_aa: CAISASPQGSNQPQHF

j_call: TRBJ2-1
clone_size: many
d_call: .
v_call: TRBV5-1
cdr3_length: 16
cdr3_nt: TGCGCCAGCAGCTTGGGGCGTAGTGTGTCCTACAATGAGCAGTTCTTC
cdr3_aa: CASSLGRSVSYNEQFF

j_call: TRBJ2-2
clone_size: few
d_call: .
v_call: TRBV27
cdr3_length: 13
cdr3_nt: TGTGCCAGCAGTTTACTACCGGCCGGGGAGCTGTTTTTT
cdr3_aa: CASSLLPAGELFF

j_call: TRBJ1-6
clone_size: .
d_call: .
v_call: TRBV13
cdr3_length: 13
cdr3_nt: TGTGCCAGCAGCCGCCGGGGGGATTCACCCCTCCACTTT
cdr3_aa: CASSRRGDSPLHF

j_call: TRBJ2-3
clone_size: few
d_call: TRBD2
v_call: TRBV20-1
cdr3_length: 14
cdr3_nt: TGCAGTGCTAGCCTAGCGGGGCTACGAGATACGCAGTATTTT
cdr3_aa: CSASLAGLRDTQYF

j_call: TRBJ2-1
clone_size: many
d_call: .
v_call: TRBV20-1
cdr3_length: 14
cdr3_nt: TGCAGTGCTTTAGGGGGTAGCCCCTACAATGAGCAGTTCTTC
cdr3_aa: CSALGGSPYNEQFF

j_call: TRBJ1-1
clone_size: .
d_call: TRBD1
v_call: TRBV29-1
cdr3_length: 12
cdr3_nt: TGCAGCGGCCTGACAGGGGTGAGTGAAGCTTTCTTT
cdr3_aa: CSGLTGVSEAFF

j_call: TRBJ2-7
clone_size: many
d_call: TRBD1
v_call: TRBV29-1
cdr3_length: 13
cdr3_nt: TGCAGCGTTGAAGGGGACAGTGGCTACGAGCAGTACTTC
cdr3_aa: CSVEGDSGYEQYF

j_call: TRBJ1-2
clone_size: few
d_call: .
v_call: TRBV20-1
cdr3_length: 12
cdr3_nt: TGCAGTGCCCGGACGACCCGCTATGGCTACACCTTC
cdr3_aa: CSARTTRYGYTF

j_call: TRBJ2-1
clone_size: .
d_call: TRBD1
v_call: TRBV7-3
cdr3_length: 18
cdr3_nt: TGTGCCAGCAGCTTAGCCGGAACCGGGACAGGGGGTTACAATGAGCAGTTCTTC
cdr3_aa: CASSLAGTGTGGYNEQFF

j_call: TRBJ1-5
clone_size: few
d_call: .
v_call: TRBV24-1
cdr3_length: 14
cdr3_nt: TGTGCCACCAGTGATCGACCGAATAATCAGCCCCAGCATTTT
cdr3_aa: CATSDRPNNQPQHF

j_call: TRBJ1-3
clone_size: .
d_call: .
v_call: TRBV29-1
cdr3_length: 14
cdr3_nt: TGCAGCGTTGACCGGGGTCTCTCTGGAAACACCATATATTTT
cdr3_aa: CSVDRGLSGNTIYF

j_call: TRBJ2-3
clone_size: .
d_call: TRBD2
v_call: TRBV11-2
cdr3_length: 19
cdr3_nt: TGTGCCAGCAGCTTCAGAGGGGCTAGCGGGGGGCCCCTCACAGATACGCAGTATTTT
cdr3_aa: CASSFRGASGGPLTDTQYF

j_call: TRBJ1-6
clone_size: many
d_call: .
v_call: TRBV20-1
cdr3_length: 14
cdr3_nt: TGCAGTGCTAGACAGAGCTCCTATAATTCACCCCTCCACTTT
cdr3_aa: CSARQSSYNSPLHF

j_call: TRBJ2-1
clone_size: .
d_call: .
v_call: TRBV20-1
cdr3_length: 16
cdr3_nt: TGCAGTGCTAGTCTCTCTCGCGGGGGCACCTACAATGAGCAGTTCTTC
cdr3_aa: CSASLSRGGTYNEQFF

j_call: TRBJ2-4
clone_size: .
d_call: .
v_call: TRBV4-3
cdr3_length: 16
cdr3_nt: TGCGCCAGCAGCCAAGATTCGGCGCGCGCCCGAAACATTCAGTACTTC
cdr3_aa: CASSQDSARARNIQYF

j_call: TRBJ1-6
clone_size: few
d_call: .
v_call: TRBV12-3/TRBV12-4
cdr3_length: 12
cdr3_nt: TGTGCCAGCGGGATTTTTAATTCACCCCTCCACTTT
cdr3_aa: CASGIFNSPLHF

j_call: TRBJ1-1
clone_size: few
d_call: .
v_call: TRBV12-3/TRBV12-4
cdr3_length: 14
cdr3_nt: TGTGCCAGCAGACCCACAGGGCAAGGCACTGAAGCTTTCTTT
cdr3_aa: CASRPTGQGTEAFF

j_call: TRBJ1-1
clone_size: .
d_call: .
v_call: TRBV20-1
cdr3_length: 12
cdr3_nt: TGCAGTGTACCAACAGGGAGGTCTGAAGCTTTCTTT
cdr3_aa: CSVPTGRSEAFF

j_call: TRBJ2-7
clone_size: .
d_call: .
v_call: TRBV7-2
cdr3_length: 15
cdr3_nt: TGTGCCAGCAGCTTAGACCGGGACTTTCCCTACGAGCAGTACTTC
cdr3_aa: CASSLDRDFPYEQYF

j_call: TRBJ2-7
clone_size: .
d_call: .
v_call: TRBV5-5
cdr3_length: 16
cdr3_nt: TGTGCCAGCAGCCTCGACAGGCAGCTCCTCTCCTACGTGCAGTACTTC
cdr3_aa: CASSLDRQLLSYVQYF

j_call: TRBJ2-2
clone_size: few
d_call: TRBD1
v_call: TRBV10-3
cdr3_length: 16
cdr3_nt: TGTGCCATCAGTGAGCCGGGACAGGGGAACACCGGGGAGCTGTTTTTT
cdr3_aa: CAISEPGQGNTGELFF

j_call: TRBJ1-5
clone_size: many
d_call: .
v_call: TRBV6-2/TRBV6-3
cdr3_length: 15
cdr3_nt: TGTGCCAGCAGTTATCACGACAGTTCGAATCAGCCCCAGCATTTT
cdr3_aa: CASSYHDSSNQPQHF

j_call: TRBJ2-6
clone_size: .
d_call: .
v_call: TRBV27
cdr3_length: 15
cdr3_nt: TGTGCCAGCAGTTCGGATCAAGGTGGGGCCAACGTCCTGACTTTC
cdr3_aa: CASSSDQGGANVLTF

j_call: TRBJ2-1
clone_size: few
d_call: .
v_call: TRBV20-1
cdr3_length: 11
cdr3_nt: TGCAGTGCTAGAGACATCAATGAGCAGTTCTTC
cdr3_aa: CSARDINEQFF